Ten or more counts support the clone carrying this T cell receptor beta chain. The data derive from a study of breast tumors, draining lymph nodes, adjacent tissues. A single record per CDR3 protein comes from TCRdb applying MiXCR to the multiplex PCR reads. The sample records around 100,000 distinct CDR3 sequences, over 20% being singletons. The lymph nodes were axillary draining lymph nodes from breast cancer patients. Unmatched junction bases numbered 9, after V lost 4 bases and J lost 4 bases. CDR1 and CDR2 (germline): SGDLS, YYNGEE. This CDR3 is built from 15 residues. This TCR came from a female donor with breast cancer. Some clones in this sample may be carry-over from other donors' samples. This chain uses TRBV9 with TRBJ2-7; 9 bases match TRBD1. Sample: axillary lymph node tissue. The CDR3: CASSLRQGGTYEQYF. In nucleotides, the CDR3 is TGTGCCAGCAGCCTAAGACAGGGGGGAACTTACGAGCAGTACTTC.